One sample yielded the 13 T cell receptor beta chains listed below, sequenced in a study of OX40 agonist ivuxolimab in advanced cancers. The table came from immunoSEQ multiplex PCR; TCRdb's copy has only in-frame clones and leaves some out. Of roughly 59,000 clones detected, 90% to 95% appear once; the ten largest clones hold roughly 12%. The input for sequencing was CD4+ or CD8+ T cells sorted from blood, taken in a trial of the OX40 agonist ivuxolimab. All receptors come from an adult with an advanced solid tumor such as melanoma, head and neck, liver or kidney cancer.

The rearrangement links TRBV4-1 to TRBJ1-4, with D unclear. This CDR3 spans 12 amino acids. Germline V gives CDR1 MGHRA, CDR2 YSYEKL. Trimming pared 1 base from V and 7 bases from J, leaving 4 bases between. The CDR3: CASSQAGEKLFF. DNA of the CDR3: TGCGCCAGCAGCCAAGCGGGTGAAAAACTGTTTTTT.

This chain connects TRBV19 to TRBJ1-1; 7 nucleotides match TRBD1. The J segment lost 4 bases and the V segment lost 6 bases, leaving 8 bases of the junction unmatched. Per germline, CDR1 LNHDA and CDR2 SQIVND (reference sequence). The CDR3 runs to 14 residues. As DNA, the CDR3 is TGTGCCAGTAGCTGGACAGGTGGTGTCACTGAAGCTTTCTTT. Encoded protein: CASSWTGGVTEAFF.

The J gene is TRBJ1-2, the V gene TRBV6-5; D is possibly TRBD1 (6 bases). This CDR3 contains 11 residues. V lost 6 bases to trimming and J lost 8 bases, with 10 bases between them. Germline lookup yields CDR1 MNHEY and CDR2 SVGAGI. The CDR3 region is CASRGGLGYTF. In DNA, the CDR3 is TGTGCCAGCAGGGGGGGCCTCGGCTACACCTTC.

This clone was seen more than once but under ten times. J is TRBJ1-5 and V is TRBV7-6, with TRBD1 matching 10 bases. The germline CDR1 and CDR2 sequences are SGHVS and FNYEAQ. The CDR3 runs 14 residues. The V and J ends lost 5 bases and 3 bases, in that order; junction bases with no gene match: 1. DNA of the CDR3: TGTGCCAGCAGCGACAGGGGGCTCAATCAGCCCCAGCATTTT. It translates to CASSDRGLNQPQHF.

The rearrangement joins TRBV19 to TRBJ2-7, with 9 bases fitting TRBD2. Trimming at V came to 6 bases and at J to 7 bases, leaving 16 bases not matched to a gene. CDR3 length: 16 residues. The germline V gene encodes CDR1 LNHDA and CDR2 SQIVND (reference sequence). The CDR3 DNA is TGTGCCAGTAGCCCTCCGTTGGAGCGGGAGGCTCGTGAGCAGTACTTC. Its protein is CASSPPLEREAREQYF.

V usage is TRBV7-9 and J usage is TRBJ2-7, with 8 bases lining up with TRBD1. V gave up 5 bases and J gave up 2 bases; unmatched junction bases: 11. Germline CDR1 and CDR2: SEHNR and FQNEAQ (reference sequence). CDR3 length: 16 residues. The CDR3 sequence is CASSPGQGEEAYEQYF. For the CDR3, the DNA is TGTGCCAGCAGCCCAGGACAGGGAGAGGAGGCCTACGAGCAGTACTTC.

The rearrangement joins TRBV2 to TRBJ2-5; TRBD2 aligns across 12 bases. V lost 10 bases and J lost 4; bases outside the gene matches: 10. This CDR3 has 15 residues. The V gene's germline CDR1 is SNHLY and CDR2 FYNNEI. The CDR3: CATLGLAGGGETQYF. Written as DNA, the CDR3 is TGTGCCACCCTGGGGCTAGCGGGAGGGGGAGAGACCCAGTACTTC.

This chain links TRBV7-6 with TRBJ1-1; D is unresolved. Trimming pared 0 bases from V and 0 bases from J, leaving 8 bases between. CDR3 length: 15 residues. CDR1 SGHVS and CDR2 FNYEAQ come from the germline V gene. The CDR3 is CASSLATEMNTEAFF. CDR3 in DNA: TGTGCCAGCAGCTTAGCAACAGAAATGAACACTGAAGCTTTCTTT.

This chain uses TRBV27 with TRBJ2-1; the match to TRBD2 covers 7 bases. This CDR3 has 16 residues. V lost 5 bases, J lost 0 bases, and 7 bases stayed unmatched. CDR1 is MNHEY, CDR2 SMNVEV, per germline (reference sequence). The CDR3 is CASSEVGGSSYNEQFF. The CDR3 region has the DNA TGTGCCAGCAGTGAAGTAGGCGGGAGCTCCTACAATGAGCAGTTCTTC.

The rearrangement links TRBV29-1 to TRBJ2-4; possibly TRBD2 for D (7 bases). CDR3 length: 15 amino acids. The germline V gene has CDR1 SQVTM and CDR2 ANQGSEA. V was trimmed by 6 bases and J by 2 bases, leaving 17 bases between them. Here the CDR3 reads CSVRGGGRTKNIQYF. The CDR3 bases are TGCAGCGTGAGAGGGGGGGGCAGGACCAAAAACATTCAGTACTTC.

Turning to this clone: One end of the junction fails to match germline, which may point to a read error. The chain has TRBV27 and TRBJ2-7; D might be TRBD2 (5 bases). Germline CDR1 is MNHEY and CDR2 is SMNVEV (reference sequence). The CDR3 totals 14 residues. CDR3 loop: CASSLAVRGYEQYF. CDR3 sequence (DNA): TGTGCCAGTAGTTTGGCGGTTCGAGGGTACGAGCAGTACTTC.

The chain links TRBV30 to TRBJ2-2; TRBD2 matches 8 bases. Trimming at V came to 3 bases and at J to 0 bases, leaving 9 bases not matched to a gene. This CDR3 has 17 residues. Germline lookup yields CDR1 GTSNPN and CDR2 SVGIG (reference sequence). The CDR3 loop reads CAWREIPGLANTGELFF. The CDR3 DNA sequence: TGTGCCTGGAGGGAAATCCCGGGACTAGCGAACACCGGGGAGCTGTTTTTT.

In its sample, this clone was seen once. The gene calls are TRBV4-3 and TRBJ2-7, with D perhaps matching TRBD2 (6 bases). The CDR3 runs to 14 residues. The V gene lost 0 bases and the J gene lost 5 bases, with 11 bases spanning the gap. Per the germline V gene, CDR1 is LGHNA and CDR2 is YSLEER. The CDR3 DNA reads as TGCGCCAGCAGCCAAGATCGGGACTTAAACGAGCAGTACTTC. Its protein product is CASSQDRDLNEQYF.